What follows describes a single T cell receptor beta chain. Clones were sequenced by immunoSEQ multiplex PCR, and TCRdb holds only the in-frame ones, with some missing. Of more than 12,000 clones listed, roughly 74% are singletons. These data belong to a study of tumour-infiltrating T cells in Burkitt lymphoma. About the study: Survival, overall and progression-free, tracked with productive clonality.

This CDR3 has 13 residues. Per the germline V gene, CDR1 is SGHDT and CDR2 is YYEEEE. J lost 6 bases, V lost 5 bases, and 6 bases had no gene match. The source is a human donor with diffuse large B-cell lymphoma. This rearrangement joins TRBV5-6 to TRBJ2-7; 9 bases line up with TRBD2. Sequenced: tumor tissue. This CDR3 reads CASRESGRPEQYF. In nucleotides, the CDR3 is TGTGCCAGCAGGGAAAGCGGGAGGCCCGAGCAGTACTTC.